The T cell receptor beta chain described here comes from a study of beta chain features in type 1 diabetes (dated by TCRdb to about 2018). With respect to the entire study: Mean age, gender distribution, total cell number and subset yield did not differ between patients and healthy donors. Across all samples, some 100,000,000 sorted cells were examined, and cell number per subset correlated strongly with RNA yield. The study compared TCRB repertoires of sorted circulating CD4+ T cell subsets between recently diagnosed type 1 diabetes patients and matched healthy donors. Regulatory and stem cell-like memory subsets were obtained from only 8 patients and about 8 healthy donors, while naive and central memory subsets were obtained from all 30 or so donors.

The research as a whole found: Only small numbers of individuals were included in the HLA sub-analyses, which left unresolved whether HLA type had any influence on TCRB rearrangement. PCR may preferentially amplify shorter templates, but because patient and control samples were amplified and corrected together, any resulting skew would affect both groups equally. In all four CD4+ subsets, TCRB CDR3 length was moderately but significantly shorter in type 1 diabetes patients. At VDJ recombination sites, type 1 diabetes patients had fewer insertions and more deleted nucleotides, which implies abnormalities in thymic rearrangement. The naive, central memory and regulatory TCRB repertoires appeared to resemble one another more closely among patients than among healthy donors. Because cDNA was sequenced instead of genomic DNA, highly expressing activated cells could be over-represented, though the groups showed no difference in activation or CD3 levels.

Turning to this clone: Its antigen is still unknown. No quality values exist for individual bases; no much larger clone is one base distant.

A single peripheral blood draw of approximately 110 mL on average was collected from each donor into heparinised tubes. A BD FACSAria II was used to sort naive, central memory, regulatory and stem cell-like memory CD4+ T cells with a panel that included CD45RO, CCR7, CD25, CD127, CD95 and CD27. Purity was above 95% for every sorted population. PBMCs were isolated immediately by Lymphoprep density gradient centrifugation and stained directly without culture. Samples were stained and sorted in pairs, with one healthy donor and one patient per experiment, so that batch effects were minimized. From its cysteine to its phenylalanine, the CDR3 spans 14 amino acids. The read is trimmed to its CDR3 DNA, 42 bases read in frame from base 1. V is trimmed back by 1 base and J by 3 bases, and the junction contains 0 bases that no gene match accounts for. The germline V gene yields LGHNA for CDR1 and YNFKEQ for CDR2.

The entire isolated RNA was reverse transcribed using the High Capacity cDNA Reverse Transcription Kit, and thus expressed TCRB transcripts were sequenced. Deep immunoSEQ sequencing was applied to naive, central memory and regulatory T cell samples, giving an average of roughly 3.5 million total reads per sample. Sorted cells were lysed in RLT buffer, and RNA was extracted using DNase-treated RNeasy Micro or Mini kits according to cell number. To prevent cross-contamination, each cell subset was processed individually, whereas patient and healthy donor samples were processed jointly. The immunoSEQ multiplex PCR was used to amplify TCRB sequences from cDNA, yielding 87-bp fragments that span the CDR3 region. Sequencing of the amplicons was performed on the Illumina HiSeq platform. As for the original processing: PCR bias was computationally corrected using synthetic template baselines, reads within Hamming distance 2 were collapsed, and singletons that could not be merged were discarded. Reads were aligned to IMGT to assign V, D and J genes, CDR3 length, and insertions or deletions at six rearrangement sites. Clonotype counts were normalized to sorted cell number within each subset before computing true diversity and Gini coefficients with the tcR R package. Repertoire sharing was quantified using the overlap coefficient calculated on TCRB nucleotide sequences. TCRdb's version of the immuneACCESS table is confined to in-frame rearrangements and falls short of the full clone set. An unresolved V gene accounts for under half of the shortfall where checked; the remainder is of unknown origin. That table supplies the V and J calls and clone size; D and trimming were determined from the DNA. The sample yields just under 150,000 clones; less than 15% were counted once. The top ten clones comprise around 1.2% of the sample.

The source material was central memory CD4+ T cells from blood. Rearrangement joined TRBV4-2 to TRBJ2-3, with 8 bases matching TRBD2. The receptor comes from a young man with type 1 diabetes. CDR3 loop: CASSQGGGTDTQYF. The DNA is TGTGCCAGCAGCCAAGGCGGGGGGACAGATACGCAGTATTTT.